This TCR beta chain was recorded in a study of metastatic and nonmetastatic thyroid tumors. Study-wide background: Malignant thyroid and benign thyroid patients provided blood and tumor or nodule tissue whose repertoires were compared. Notes on the study in general: Patients with malignant thyroid tumors reportedly had significantly higher TCR beta diversity than those with benign nodules, in blood and tumor.

All patients were untreated before thyroid surgery. V gave up 4 bases and J gave up 5 bases, with 11 bases separating them. Germline lookup yields CDR1 MNHNS and CDR2 SASEGT. The CDR3 runs to 13 residues. Original analysis: It was from CDR3 differences across clinicopathological groups that a distant-metastasis classifier for papillary thyroid cancer was built. TCRdb called clones again from the PCR reads with MiXCR. These V and J calls are TCRdb output, not the study's own analysis. The sample shows about 82,000 clones, about an eighth of them seen only once. This clone was seen only a few times. Its specificity is unknown.

J is TRBJ1-2 and V is TRBV6-1; TRBD1 is a possible D gene (6 bases). The specimen sequenced was tumor tissue. The sequence was obtained from a female donor with papillary thyroid cancer or a benign thyroid nodule (not recorded which). Some clones in this sample may be carry-over from other donors' samples. The CDR3 sequence is CASSGGPWYGYTF. CDR3 DNA sequence: TGTGCCAGCAGTGGGGGGCCCTGGTATGGCTACACCTTC.